These 14 T cell receptor beta chains were sequenced from one sample in a study of blood T cell repertoires in COVID-19 (dated by TCRdb to 2019 to 2021). The library was produced with the immunoSEQ multiplex PCR assay. TCRdb stores this immuneACCESS table with in-frame sequences only. Part of the clones is absent; in the studies checked, under half of the shortfall reflects unresolved V genes, and no reason is known for the rest. The sample profile shows some 120,000 clones; 80% to 85% of them were found once. The ten largest clones add up to 7.9% of the sample. Input material: peripheral blood. The receptors come from a man aged 65 to 79 with acute or convalescent COVID-19.

This clone turned up a few times. The J gene is TRBJ1-5, the V gene TRBV19; 7 bases are a match to TRBD1. This CDR3 region has 16 residues. Trimming cost V 5 bases and J 6 bases; bases outside gene matches: 13. The germline gives CDR1 LNHDA, CDR2 SQIVND (reference sequence). Here the CDR3 DNA reads TGTGCCAGTAGTCTCGACAGGGTCGGCGGCACTCAGCCCCAGCATTTT. This translates into CASSLDRVGGTQPQHF. Together with reference TRBV19 and TRBJ1-5, the CDR3 gives the full variable domain: DGGITQSPKYLFRKEGQNVTLSCEQNLNHDAMYWYRQDPGQGLRLIYYSQIVNDFQKGDIAEGYSVSREKKESFPLTVTSAQKNPTAFYLCASSLDRVGGTQPQHFGDGTRLSIL.

V and J are TRBV24-1 and TRBJ1-1; D is undetermined. V gave up 2 bases and J gave up 2 bases, with 5 bases separating them. Per the germline V gene, CDR1 is KGHDR and CDR2 is SFDVKD. CDR3 size: 13 residues. The CDR3 coding sequence is TGTGCCACCAGTGATTGGAGAAACACTGAAGCTTTCTTT. Its protein product is CATSDWRNTEAFF.

This rearrangement joins TRBV18 to TRBJ2-1; 9 positions agree with TRBD1. Germline V gene data show CDR1 as KGHSH and CDR2 as LQKENI. The CDR3 covers 14 residues. V trimming: 6 bases; J trimming: 6 bases; junction bases outside the gene matches: 6. The CDR3 reads CASSTGQGINEQFF. The CDR3, as DNA: TGTGCCAGCTCCACGGGACAGGGCATCAATGAGCAGTTCTTC.

This clone was seen once. The chain carries TRBV7-8 and TRBJ1-2; D call uncertain. The CDR3 has 14 amino acids. Looked up from germline, CDR1 is SGHVS and CDR2 is FQNEAQ. Trimming left V 5 bases short and J 4 bases short, with 14 bases between. The CDR3 is CASSENAHPYGYTF. CDR3 DNA: TGTGCCAGCAGCGAAAACGCGCACCCCTATGGCTACACCTTC.

This rearrangement joins TRBV24-1 to TRBJ1-5; TRBD1 aligns across 8 bases. The CDR3 is made up of 14 amino acids. V was clipped by 5 bases and J by 5 bases; unmatched bases: 4. Germline CDR1 and CDR2: KGHDR and SFDVKD. CDR3 bases: TGTGCCACCAGTGGGCAGGGGGCCCATCAGCCCCAGCATTTT. Encoded protein: CATSGQGAHQPQHF.

For this clone: One end of the junction fails to match germline, which may point to a read error. The chain is built from TRBV18 and TRBJ1-1; D is possibly TRBD1 (6 bases). CDR3 length: 11 residues. Germline CDR1 is KGHSH and CDR2 is LQKENI. CDR3 sequence: CASSGGAEAFF. The CDR3 DNA is TGTGCCAGCTCAGGGGGGGCTGAGGCTTTCTTT.

DNA of the CDR3: TGCGCCAGCAGCTTCAGGGGGCTTAATGAGCAGTTCTTC. This gives the protein CASSFRGLNEQFF. The chain recombines TRBV5-1 with TRBJ2-1; TRBD1 agrees at 8 bases. Germline CDR1 reads SGHRS; CDR2 reads YFSETQ. J was trimmed by 7 bases and V by 2 bases; bases with no gene match: 2. CDR3 size: 13 residues.

The chain has TRBV18 and TRBJ1-6; a weak D match, TRBD1 (5 bases). The CDR3 runs 14 residues. Trimming pared 5 bases from V and 4 bases from J, leaving 9 bases between. Per germline, CDR1 KGHSH and CDR2 LQKENI. The CDR3 sequence: CASSSGGYNSPLHF. The CDR3, as DNA: TGTGCCAGCTCATCGGGGGGGTATAATTCACCCCTCCACTTT.

The chain carries TRBV28 and TRBJ2-4, with 7 bases matching TRBD1. Germline values: CDR1 MDHEN, CDR2 SYDVKM. Trimming removed 6 bases from V and 0 bases from J; junction bases left unmatched: 5. The CDR3 totals 15 residues. CDR3: CASRTTGLAKNIQYF. The CDR3 DNA reads as TGTGCCAGCAGAACGACAGGGCTAGCCAAAAACATTCAGTACTTC.

J is TRBJ1-2 and V is TRBV7-9; D is unresolved. The CDR3 totals 12 residues. Germline CDR1 is SEHNR and CDR2 is FQNEAQ (reference sequence). V shed 2 bases and J shed 7 bases, with 8 bases lying between them. The CDR3 here is CASSLSLGGYTF. In nucleotides, the CDR3 is TGTGCCAGCAGCTTAAGTCTAGGTGGCTACACCTTC.

This rearrangement joins TRBV28 to TRBJ1-5, with a weak D call TRBD1 (6 bases). Trimming left V 2 bases short and J 5 bases short, with 13 bases between. Germline CDR1 is MDHEN and CDR2 is SYDVKM. The CDR3 extends over 15 amino acids. This CDR3 is CASSLLTGRDQPQHF. Written as DNA, the CDR3 is TGTGCCAGCAGTTTACTGACAGGCCGTGATCAGCCCCAGCATTTT. Complete variable domain (other parts from reference TRBV28 and TRBJ1-5): DVKVTQSSRYLVKRTGEKVFLECVQDMDHENMFWYRQDPGLGLRLIYFSYDVKMKEKGDIPEGYSVSREKKERFSLILESASTNQTSMYLCASSLLTGRDQPQHFGDGTRLSIL.

The V and J genes are TRBV7-9 and TRBJ1-2, with TRBD1 matching over 9 bases. The J segment lost 8 bases and the V segment lost 5 bases, leaving 12 bases of the junction unmatched. CDR1 SEHNR and CDR2 FQNEAQ come from the germline V gene (reference sequence). CDR3 length equals 15 residues. CDR3 nucleotide sequence: TGTGCCAGCAGCGCCAGGGGAACAGGGGGCAACGGCTACACCTTC. This translates into CASSARGTGGNGYTF.

V usage is TRBV6-2 or TRBV6-3 and J usage is TRBJ1-1, with D unclear. The length of the CDR3 is 10 residues. Germline V gives CDR1 MNHEY, CDR2 SVGEGT. With 2 bases removed from V and 7 bases from J, the gap between germline ends came to 2 bases. CDR3: CASSYLEAFF. CDR3 bases: TGTGCCAGCAGTTACCTTGAAGCTTTCTTT.

This rearrangement joins TRBV4-2 to TRBJ2-2; 11 bases agree with TRBD2. Germline CDR1 and CDR2: LGHNA and YNFKEQ. This CDR3 has 15 amino acids. Germline trimming cut 6 bases from V and 7 bases from J; bases unmatched to any gene: 7. CDR3 amino acids: CASSRGLAGGGELFF. The CDR3 region has the DNA TGTGCCAGCAGTCGGGGGCTAGCGGGAGGCGGGGAGCTGTTTTTT.